These 27 T cell receptor beta chains were sequenced from one sample in a study of radiotherapy plus CTLA-4 blockade in lung cancer. Assay: immunoSEQ multiplex PCR; the TCRdb copy retains only in-frame clones and omits some. There are about 90,000 clones in the sample; about four fifths occur only once, and approximately 14% lies in the top ten. The sequenced sample was peripheral blood, obtained from a patient treated with radiotherapy plus ipilimumab. These TCRs come from a human donor with non-small cell lung cancer that progressed on radiotherapy plus ipilimumab.

The CDR3 coding sequence is TGTGCCAGCAGCTTTATCAGGACAGGGGCTTCCTACGAGCAGTACTTC. Residues: CASSFIRTGASYEQYF. The gene calls are TRBV5-5 and TRBJ2-7; 9 bases are a match to TRBD1. The CDR3 is 16 amino acids. Germline lookup yields CDR1 SGHKS and CDR2 YYEKEE (reference sequence). With V trimmed by 2 bases and J by 1 base, 7 bases remained unmatched.

CDR3 in amino acids: CASSLAPPGQGSYNEQFF. The CDR3 coding sequence is TGTGCCAGCAGCTTAGCCCCCCCGGGACAGGGATCCTACAATGAGCAGTTCTTC. The chain links TRBV7-8 to TRBJ2-1, with 9 bases that match TRBD1. The CDR3 has 18 residues. Germline-derived CDR1 and CDR2 are SGHVS and FQNEAQ. Trimming cost V 0 bases and J 1 base; bases outside gene matches: 7. Based on the CDR3 plus reference TRBV7-8 and TRBJ2-1, the full variable domain is GAGVSQSPRYKVAKRGQDVALRCDPISGHVSLFWYQQALGQGPEFLTYFQNEAQLDKSGLPSDRFFAERPEGSVSTLKIQRTQQEDSAVYLCASSLAPPGQGSYNEQFFGPGTRLTVL.

The rearrangement uses TRBV11-2 and TRBJ2-7; D may correspond to TRBD1 or TRBD2 (5 bases each). Germline CDR1 SGHAT, CDR2 FQNNGV. There are 14 residues in the CDR3. The V gene lost 1 base and the J gene lost 6 bases, with 13 bases spanning the gap. The CDR3 sequence is CASSLGSPGSEQYF. CDR3 in DNA: TGTGCCAGCAGCTTAGGCAGTCCAGGGAGCGAGCAGTACTTC.

The gene calls are TRBV4-3 and TRBJ1-2; unclear D gene. V lost 0 bases and J lost 0, with 8 bases in between. This CDR3 has 15 amino acids. Germline-derived CDR1 and CDR2 are LGHNA and YSLEER. The CDR3 DNA reads as TGCGCCAGCAGCCAAGATCTGTCAGCTAACTATGGCTACACCTTC. Protein: CASSQDLSANYGYTF.

The chain uses TRBV4-2 and TRBJ2-1; 9 bases line up with TRBD2. J lost 2 bases, V lost 1 base, and 9 bases had no gene match. CDR3 size: 18 residues. Germline lookup yields CDR1 LGHNA and CDR2 YNFKEQ. CDR3 amino acids: CASSQGVPAGGPYNEQFF. In nucleotides, the CDR3 is TGTGCCAGCAGCCAAGGGGTCCCCGCGGGGGGGCCCTACAATGAGCAGTTCTTC.

This chain uses TRBV6-1 with TRBJ2-1; TRBD2 agrees at 11 bases. V was pared by 6 bases and J by 7 bases, with 2 bases of the junction left unmatched. Germline loops: CDR1 MNHNS, CDR2 SASEGT. The CDR3 is 13 amino acids. Here the CDR3 DNA reads TGTGCCAGCAGGACTAGCGGGATAAATGAGCAGTTCTTC. Amino acid sequence: CASRTSGINEQFF.

The chain links TRBV5-1 to TRBJ1-4, with D maybe TRBD1 (5 bases). Looked up from germline, CDR1 is SGHRS and CDR2 is YFSETQ. Trimming left V 0 bases short and J 6 bases short, with 12 bases between. The CDR3 has 15 amino acids. CDR3 DNA sequence: TGCGCCAGCAGCTTGGTTTTTGGGGGGGATGAAAAACTGTTTTTT. Amino acids: CASSLVFGGDEKLFF. The full variable domain, in which reference TRBV5-1 and TRBJ1-4 provide the parts outside the CDR3, is KAGVTQTPRYLIKTRGQQVTLSCSPISGHRSVSWYQQTPGQGLQFLFEYFSETQRNKGNFPGRFSGRQFSNSRSEMNVSTLELGDSALYLCASSLVFGGDEKLFFGSGTQLSVL.

The chain uses TRBV27 and TRBJ2-7; D gene unclear. The CDR3 has 14 residues. The V end was cut by 2 bases, the J end by 2 bases, with 10 bases between. Germline V gene sequence: CDR1 MNHEY, CDR2 SMNVEV (reference sequence). In nucleotides, the CDR3 is TGTGCCAGCAGTTTAGGGCTACCACCCTACGAGCAGTACTTC. Its protein product is CASSLGLPPYEQYF.

This clone was seen once. J is TRBJ2-2 and V is TRBV7-6, with a tentative D call TRBD2 (6 bases). This CDR3 has 15 residues. The germline V gene encodes CDR1 SGHVS and CDR2 FNYEAQ. The V end was cut by 1 base, the J end by 7 bases, with 13 bases between. The CDR3 is CASSLGALGGGELFF. The DNA of the CDR3 is TGTGCCAGCAGCTTAGGGGCCCTGGGAGGCGGGGAGCTGTTTTTT.

In this sample, this clone turned up a few times. This chain uses TRBV7-3 with TRBJ2-3; possible D gene TRBD2, 6 bases. CDR3 length: 14 residues. Germline loops: CDR1 SGHTA, CDR2 FQGTGA. V shed 3 bases and J shed 6 bases, with 13 bases lying between them. CDR3 in amino acids: CASSLTRPPDTQYF. CDR3 nucleotide sequence: TGTGCCAGCAGCTTGACTAGACCGCCCGATACGCAGTATTTT.

This rearrangement joins TRBV6-6 to TRBJ2-5; D possibly corresponds to TRBD2 (6 bases). The germline V gene has CDR1 MNHNY and CDR2 SVGAGI (reference sequence). The CDR3 has 13 amino acids. The V gene lost 5 bases and the J gene lost 9 bases, with 16 bases spanning the gap. This chain's CDR3 is CASSDGTWGAQYF. CDR3 DNA sequence: TGTGCCAGCAGTGACGGGACTTGGGGGGCCCAGTACTTC.

In this sample, this clone turned up once. CDR3 sequence: CASSEAGGYGYTF. The CDR3 DNA reads as TGTGCCAGCAGTGAAGCAGGGGGGTACGGCTACACCTTC. The gene calls are TRBV6-1 and TRBJ1-2, with a tentative D call TRBD1 (6 bases). Germline assignment: CDR1 MNHNS and CDR2 SASEGT. The CDR3 has 13 residues. Trimming removed 0 bases from V and 8 bases from J, with 10 bases in between.

The rearrangement joins TRBV19 to TRBJ2-7, with 8 positions matching TRBD2. Trimming removed 5 bases from V and 5 bases from J; junction bases left unmatched: 11. CDR1 LNHDA and CDR2 SQIVND come from the germline V gene (reference sequence). CDR3 size: 15 residues. The CDR3 loop is CASSLYLGRANEQYF. As DNA, the CDR3 is TGTGCCAGTAGTCTATACCTCGGGAGGGCCAACGAGCAGTACTTC.

The chain links TRBV9 to TRBJ2-7; D not certain. The length of the CDR3 is 15 residues. V lost 0 bases and J lost 0, with 10 bases in between. Germline V lookup: CDR1 SGDLS, CDR2 YYNGEE. CDR3 sequence (DNA): TGTGCCAGCAGCGTAGGACTTCAGAGCTCCTACGAGCAGTACTTC. Protein: CASSVGLQSSYEQYF.

The chain has TRBV19 and TRBJ2-2; 9 nucleotides line up with TRBD1. Per germline, CDR1 LNHDA and CDR2 SQIVND (reference sequence). The CDR3 has 16 amino acids. Trimming at V came to 5 bases and at J to 5 bases, leaving 9 bases not matched to a gene. CDR3 amino acids: CASSSRDRAVTGELFF. CDR3 in DNA: TGTGCCAGTAGTTCCCGGGACAGGGCAGTTACCGGGGAGCTGTTTTTT.

CDR3 in amino acids: CASSQTSGPYEQYF. The DNA of the CDR3 is TGTGCCAGCAGCCAGACTAGCGGCCCCTACGAGCAGTACTTC. The chain links TRBV21-1 to TRBJ2-5; TRBD2, the table's D call, was not compared with the DNA. The J call is in doubt because the DNA end fits TRBJ2-7 better. TRBV21-1 is a pseudogene locus. This CDR3 contains 14 residues.

V is TRBV10-3 and J is TRBJ1-2, with D hard to call. V was shortened by 2 bases and J by 2 bases, with 12 bases between the two germline ends. The CDR3 spans 15 residues. CDR1 ENHRY and CDR2 SYGVKD come from the germline V gene. CDR3 loop: CAISESQIGNYGYTF. In DNA form, the CDR3 reads TGTGCCATCAGTGAGAGTCAGATAGGGAACTATGGCTACACCTTC.

This chain connects TRBV9 to TRBJ2-6; 8 bases line up with TRBD2. V shed 0 bases, J shed 0 bases, and the junction held 2 bases outside the gene matches. CDR1 and CDR2 from the germline V gene are SGDLS and YYNGEE. This CDR3 region has 17 residues. The CDR3 DNA is TGTGCCAGCAGCGTAGCGGGAGGGCCCTCTGGGGCCAACGTCCTGACTTTC. Translated, it gives CASSVAGGPSGANVLTF.

The chain couples TRBV6-5 to TRBJ2-7, with 7 bases aligning to TRBD1. V lost 6 bases, J lost 2 bases, and 4 bases stayed unmatched. Germline-derived CDR1 and CDR2 are MNHEY and SVGAGI. CDR3 length equals 13 residues. CDR3 region: CASRSGTAYEQYF. The CDR3 DNA sequence: TGTGCCAGCAGGTCCGGGACAGCCTACGAGCAGTACTTC.

This clone showed up just once. The rearrangement links TRBV2 to TRBJ1-1, with D maybe TRBD1 (5 bases). V shed 10 bases and J shed 3 bases, with 18 bases lying between them. The CDR3 has 14 residues. The germline CDR1 and CDR2 sequences are SNHLY and FYNNEI. The CDR3 nucleotides read TGTGCCACCAAAGCCAGGGTACTAGACACTGAAGCTTTCTTT. Translated, it gives CATKARVLDTEAFF.

The gene calls are TRBV19 and TRBJ1-4; D gene uncertain. Trimming stripped 4 bases from V and 6 bases from J, with 12 bases between. This CDR3 contains 14 residues. Germline assignment: CDR1 LNHDA and CDR2 SQIVND (reference sequence). The CDR3 coding sequence is TGTGCCAGTAGTACCGGGGAACTCCATGAAAAACTGTTTTTT. This sequence encodes CASSTGELHEKLFF.

The V call is TRBV18, the J call TRBJ2-5, with D unclear. CDR1 and CDR2 (germline): KGHSH, LQKENI. The V end was cut by 0 bases, the J end by 2 bases, with 7 bases between. This CDR3 region has 14 residues. The CDR3 nucleotides read TGTGCCAGCTCACCACCGAACATTCAAGAGACCCAGTACTTC. It is translated as CASSPPNIQETQYF. Supplemented by reference TRBV18 and TRBJ2-5, the full variable domain reads NAGVMQNPRHLVRRRGQEARLRCSPMKGHSHVYWYRQLPEEGLKFMVYLQKENIIDESGMPKERFSAEFPKEGPSILRIQQVVRGDSAAYFCASSPPNIQETQYFGPGTRLLVL.

In its sample, this clone was seen once. The J gene is TRBJ2-1, the V gene TRBV4-1, with 7 bases matching TRBD1. Trimming at V came to 3 bases and at J to 3 bases, leaving 11 bases not matched to a gene. The V gene's germline CDR1 is MGHRA and CDR2 YSYEKL. The CDR3 spans 17 residues. Here the CDR3 reads CASSHLGQEPFYNEQFF. As DNA, the CDR3 is TGCGCCAGCAGCCACCTAGGACAGGAGCCTTTCTACAATGAGCAGTTCTTC.

This chain links TRBV11-2 with TRBJ1-1; the match to TRBD1 covers 7 bases. V lost 1 base to trimming and J lost 0 bases; unmatched junction nucleotides: 2. The CDR3 contains 15 residues. Looked up from germline, CDR1 is SGHAT and CDR2 is FQNNGV. This chain's CDR3 is CASSLVGTVNTEAFF. CDR3 sequence (DNA): TGTGCCAGCAGCTTAGTAGGGACAGTGAACACTGAAGCTTTCTTT.

V gene TRBV28 combines with J gene TRBJ1-3; a possible D gene is TRBD1 (5 bases). Per germline, CDR1 MDHEN and CDR2 SYDVKM. The CDR3 totals 13 residues. The ends were cut back, 6 bases at V and 3 bases at J, with 9 bases in the middle. As DNA, the CDR3 is TGTGCCAGCAGGGGGCCGTATGGAAACACCATATATTTT. Its protein product is CASRGPYGNTIYF.

The CDR3 sequence: CASSWGTGLEKTQYF. The CDR3 DNA sequence: TGTGCCAGCAGCTGGGGGACAGGGTTAGAAAAGACCCAGTACTTC. The J gene is TRBJ2-5, the V gene TRBV5-5; 9 nucleotides align to TRBD1. CDR1 and CDR2 (germline): SGHKS, YYEKEE (reference sequence). Germline trimming cut 3 bases from V and 6 bases from J; bases unmatched to any gene: 9. This CDR3 is 15 amino acids long.

This sequence joins TRBV9 and TRBJ2-3; 8 nucleotides align to TRBD2. The CDR3 runs 16 residues. The junction had 8 bases not matched to a gene; V was cut back by 0 bases and J by 5 bases. Germline V gene data show CDR1 as SGDLS and CDR2 as YYNGEE. CDR3 protein: CASSVVAGGSEDTQYF. The CDR3 DNA reads as TGTGCCAGCAGCGTAGTGGCGGGGGGATCCGAAGATACGCAGTATTTT.